A selection of T cell receptor beta chains follows, all from one sample in a study of long-term antiretroviral therapy in people with HIV. Assay used: immunoSEQ multiplex PCR; TCRdb lists only in-frame clones, some missing. The data contain tens of thousands of clones, about 86% of them singletons. The sequencing here drew on unsorted PBMCs, taken approximately 2.6 years after starting antiretroviral therapy. All receptors derive from a man in his forties with HIV. Both conserved end residues are part of each CDR3. Each record gives: V gene, clone size, D gene, J gene, CDR3 DNA, CDR3 protein. The D gene is left open where the match is weak. Rows may omit the clone size; those that give it use once, few, many or a size class.

V: TRBV6-5; size: .; D: TRBD1; J: TRBJ1-2; DNA: TGTGCCAGCAGTTACCAAGGGGGCGGGGATGGCTACACCTTC; CDR3: CASSYQGGGDGYTF
V: TRBV28; size: .; D: .; J: TRBJ2-6; DNA: TGTGCCAGCAAAATCGGGTCATCTAGCTCTGGGGCCAACGTCCTGACTTTC; CDR3: CASKIGSSSSGANVLTF
V: TRBV28; size: .; D: .; J: TRBJ2-7; DNA: TGTGCCAGCAGTTTAATTAGGGTAGGAGAGCAGTACTTC; CDR3: CASSLIRVGEQYF
V: TRBV4-2; size: few; D: TRBD1; J: TRBJ2-7; DNA: TGTGCCAGCAGCCAAGAACGACAGGGGGCGGGGGACGAGCAGTACTTC; CDR3: CASSQERQGAGDEQYF
V: TRBV2; size: .; D: TRBD2; J: TRBJ2-2; DNA: TGTGCCAGCAGTGAGTGGAGCGGGGGCGGGGAGCTGTTTTTT; CDR3: CASSEWSGGGELFF
V: TRBV30; size: .; D: .; J: TRBJ1-3; DNA: TGTGCCTGGATGTGGGGTACCTCTGGAAACACCATATATTTT; CDR3: CAWMWGTSGNTIYF
V: TRBV2; size: .; D: TRBD2; J: TRBJ2-1; DNA: TGTGCCAGCAGTCGTCCCGGGACTAGCGGGGGTTACAATGAGCAGTTCTTC; CDR3: CASSRPGTSGGYNEQFF
V: TRBV18; size: .; D: .; J: TRBJ1-1; DNA: TGTGCCAGCTCCGGGGTTGCGATGAACACTGAAGCTTTCTTT; CDR3: CASSGVAMNTEAFF
V: TRBV4-1; size: .; D: .; J: TRBJ1-1; DNA: TGCGCCAGCAGCCAAGACAGCGGCACTTTCTTT; CDR3: CASSQDSGTFF
V: TRBV28; size: .; D: TRBD2; J: TRBJ2-5; DNA: TGTGCCAGCAGTCGAAGTAGCGGGAGGCAGCAGGAGACCCAGTACTTC; CDR3: CASSRSSGRQQETQYF
V: TRBV7-8; size: .; D: .; J: TRBJ2-7; DNA: TGTGCCAGCAGCTCCTTTTACGAGCAGTACTTC; CDR3: CASSSFYEQYF
V: TRBV7-2; size: .; D: .; J: TRBJ1-1; DNA: TGTGCCAGCAGCTTAGAACATAGGGCTTTCTTT; CDR3: CASSLEHRAFF
V: TRBV21-1; size: .; D: .; J: TRBJ2-3; DNA: TGTGCCAGCAGCAAGGCTAGCGGGAGAGGAGGAGATACGCAGTATTTT; CDR3: CASSKASGRGGDTQYF
V: TRBV6-1; size: .; D: .; J: TRBJ1-2; DNA: TGTGCCAGCAGTGACCCGGGACTATATGGCTACACCTTC; CDR3: CASSDPGLYGYTF
V: TRBV7-2; size: .; D: TRBD2; J: TRBJ2-1; DNA: TGTGCCAGCAGCTTAAGCGGGAGGGTGAATGAGCAGTTCTTC; CDR3: CASSLSGRVNEQFF
V: TRBV7-2; size: .; D: TRBD2; J: TRBJ2-3; DNA: TGTGCCAGCAGTCATACAGCGGGGACAGATACGCAGTATTTT; CDR3: CASSHTAGTDTQYF
V: TRBV6-6; size: .; D: TRBD1; J: TRBJ1-1; DNA: TGTGCCAGCAGTTACTCTTCAGGGGGCACTGAAGCTTTCTTT; CDR3: CASSYSSGGTEAFF
V: TRBV30; size: .; D: .; J: TRBJ2-1; DNA: TGTGCCTGGAGTGTCTTCGGGGGCCATGAGCAGTTCTTC; CDR3: CAWSVFGGHEQFF
V: TRBV29-1; size: .; D: .; J: TRBJ1-1; DNA: TGCAGCGTTGAAATAAGGGAGAAAGCTTTCTTT; CDR3: CSVEIREKAFF
V: TRBV6-6; size: .; D: .; J: TRBJ2-7; DNA: TGTGCCAGCAGTACCCCTCCCATCCCTAGCTCCTACGAGCAGTACTTC; CDR3: CASSTPPIPSSYEQYF
V: TRBV20-1; size: .; D: .; J: TRBJ1-1; DNA: TGCAGTGCTAGCCAGGAGTTGGAAGCTTTCTTT; CDR3: CSASQELEAFF
V: TRBV5-1; size: once; D: .; J: TRBJ2-7; DNA: TGCGCCAGCAGCGCCGGAACGGTGGACTCCTACGAGCAGTACTTC; CDR3: CASSAGTVDSYEQYF
V: TRBV4-3; size: .; D: .; J: TRBJ2-1; DNA: TGCGCCAGCAGCCTTCTGAGGGGATACAATGAGCAGTTCTTC; CDR3: CASSLLRGYNEQFF
V: TRBV6-6; size: .; D: .; J: TRBJ2-2; DNA: TGTGCCAGCAGTCCGACAGGTGGGACCGGGGAGCTGTTTTTT; CDR3: CASSPTGGTGELFF
V: TRBV27; size: .; D: TRBD1; J: TRBJ2-7; DNA: TGTGCCAGCAGTTCTGTTCGACAGGGGACCTACGAGCAGTACTTC; CDR3: CASSSVRQGTYEQYF
V: TRBV7-2; size: .; D: .; J: TRBJ2-7; DNA: TGTGCCAGCAGTACAGACAGCAACTCCTACGAGCAGTACTTC; CDR3: CASSTDSNSYEQYF
V: TRBV7-9; size: .; D: .; J: TRBJ2-1; DNA: TGTGCCAGCAGCCCCGTTAGCGTAAGCTCCTACAATGAGCAGTTCTTC; CDR3: CASSPVSVSSYNEQFF
V: TRBV29-1; size: .; D: TRBD1; J: TRBJ1-4; DNA: TGCAGCGTTACCGCCGGGACAGGTCCTAATGAAAAACTGTTTTTT; CDR3: CSVTAGTGPNEKLFF
V: TRBV28; size: .; D: .; J: TRBJ1-2; DNA: TGTGCCAGCAGACCCGAGGGAGGGGCGGGCTATGGCTACACCTTC; CDR3: CASRPEGGAGYGYTF
V: TRBV4-2; size: .; D: TRBD1; J: TRBJ1-2; DNA: TGTGCCAGCAGCCAGGCTACACAGGGGTGGGGCTACACCTTC; CDR3: CASSQATQGWGYTF
V: TRBV6-1; size: .; D: TRBD2; J: TRBJ2-7; DNA: TGTGCCAGCCAACCTTCCTTACTAGCGGACGAGCAGTACTTC; CDR3: CASQPSLLADEQYF
V: TRBV18; size: .; D: TRBD1; J: TRBJ2-7; DNA: TGTGCCAGCTCACCATCTGGGACAGGGGACTCCTACGAGCAGTACTTC; CDR3: CASSPSGTGDSYEQYF
V: TRBV28; size: .; D: .; J: TRBJ1-5; DNA: TGTGCCAGCAGTTTGTTCAGACAGACTTATCAGCCCCAGCATTTT; CDR3: CASSLFRQTYQPQHF
V: TRBV30; size: .; D: TRBD2; J: TRBJ2-5; DNA: TGTGCCTGGAGTGTATACCTAGCGGGAGAGGGGACCCAGTACTTC; CDR3: CAWSVYLAGEGTQYF
V: TRBV29-1; size: .; D: TRBD1; J: TRBJ1-3; DNA: TGCAGCGTTCGGACAGGGGGCTCTGGAAACACCATATATTTT; CDR3: CSVRTGGSGNTIYF
V: TRBV19; size: .; D: .; J: TRBJ1-3; DNA: TGTGCCAGCGCACAGGTGACCACCATATATTTT; CDR3: CASAQVTTIYF
V: TRBV7-2; size: .; D: .; J: TRBJ1-1; DNA: TGTGCCAGCAGCTTCGACGCAGGGAACACTGAAGCTTTCTTT; CDR3: CASSFDAGNTEAFF
V: TRBV2; size: .; D: .; J: TRBJ1-2; DNA: TGTGCCAGCAGCGAATCAGGGGCGGATATGTATGGCTACACCTTC; CDR3: CASSESGADMYGYTF
V: TRBV29-1; size: .; D: .; J: TRBJ1-2; DNA: .; CDR3: CSSTSGPLGGYTF
V: TRBV6-6; size: once; D: .; J: TRBJ2-3; DNA: TGTGCCAGCAGTGATACTAGCACAGATACGCAGTATTTT; CDR3: CASSDTSTDTQYF
V: TRBV2; size: .; D: .; J: TRBJ1-5; DNA: TGTGCCAGCAGTACACGAATTGAACGAGACATTCCCTATAGCAATCAGCCCCAGCATTTT; CDR3: CASSTRIERDIPYSNQPQHF
V: TRBV10-3; size: .; D: TRBD1; J: TRBJ2-7; DNA: TGTGCCATCAGTGAGGTGTGGACAGGGAGCTCCTACGAGCAGTACTTC; CDR3: CAISEVWTGSSYEQYF
V: TRBV4-2; size: .; D: TRBD2; J: TRBJ2-7; DNA: TGTGCCAGCAGCCAAGGGGTGGGACTAGCGGGACGGTACGAGCAGTACTTC; CDR3: CASSQGVGLAGRYEQYF
V: TRBV7-6; size: .; D: .; J: TRBJ2-1; DNA: TGTGCCAGCAGCTTAGGGACAGTCTCCTACAATGAGCAGTTCTTC; CDR3: CASSLGTVSYNEQFF
V: TRBV7-9; size: .; D: .; J: TRBJ1-4; DNA: TGTGCCAGCAGCTTTGGGATAAATGAAAAACTGTTTTTT; CDR3: CASSFGINEKLFF
V: TRBV28; size: .; D: .; J: TRBJ2-7; DNA: TGTGCCAGCTCATACCTCCACGGGGGCTACGAGCAGTACTTC; CDR3: CASSYLHGGYEQYF
V: TRBV2; size: .; D: TRBD2; J: TRBJ2-1; DNA: TGTGCCAGCAGTCCCTGGGGCGGGGGTTACAATGAGCAGTTCTTC; CDR3: CASSPWGGGYNEQFF
V: TRBV28; size: .; D: .; J: TRBJ1-5; DNA: TGTGCCAGCAGGGCAGGACAGCTCAATCAGCCCCAGCATTTT; CDR3: CASRAGQLNQPQHF
V: TRBV5-8; size: .; D: TRBD1; J: TRBJ2-7; DNA: TGTGCCAGCAGCCCCCTCTGGGACAGGGGTCTTTTTAACGAGCAGTACTTC; CDR3: CASSPLWDRGLFNEQYF
V: TRBV10-2; size: .; D: .; J: TRBJ2-2; DNA: TGCGCCAGCAGGCCCGTGGGGATAGCCGGGGAGCTGTTTTTT; CDR3: CASRPVGIAGELFF
V: TRBV19; size: .; D: .; J: TRBJ2-6; DNA: TGTGCCACCAAGGCTGGGGCCAACGTCCTGACTTTC; CDR3: CATKAGANVLTF
V: TRBV6-5; size: once; D: .; J: TRBJ1-5; DNA: TGTGCCAACATGTCCCTACATAGCAATCAGCCCCAGCATTTT; CDR3: CANMSLHSNQPQHF
V: TRBV5-1; size: .; D: TRBD2; J: TRBJ2-1; DNA: TGCGCCAGCAGCTTGGTTCCAGCGGGAGGGAACAATGAGCAGTTCTTC; CDR3: CASSLVPAGGNNEQFF
V: TRBV27; size: once; D: .; J: TRBJ1-3; DNA: TGTGCCAGCAGTTTCGCAGGAAACACCATATATTTT; CDR3: CASSFAGNTIYF
V: TRBV5-4; size: few; D: .; J: TRBJ1-2; DNA: TGTGCCAGCAGCTTGTCTGGGGGCCTCTATGGCTACACCTTC; CDR3: CASSLSGGLYGYTF
V: TRBV6-1; size: .; D: .; J: TRBJ1-5; DNA: TGTGCCAGCAGTGAATGGGGGGCCAATAGCAATCAGCCCCAGCATTTT; CDR3: CASSEWGANSNQPQHF
V: TRBV18; size: .; D: TRBD2; J: TRBJ2-3; DNA: TGTGCCAGCTCATTACTAGCGGGGGACACAGATACGCAGTATTTT; CDR3: CASSLLAGDTDTQYF
V: TRBV6-1; size: .; D: TRBD2; J: TRBJ2-5; DNA: TGTGCCAGCAGTGCAACTAGCGGGAGGGCGCAGACCCAGTACTTC; CDR3: CASSATSGRAQTQYF
V: TRBV10-3; size: once; D: .; J: TRBJ2-7; DNA: TGTGCCATCAGTGAAACACAGGGCTACGAGCAGTACTTC; CDR3: CAISETQGYEQYF
V: TRBV5-6; size: .; D: TRBD1; J: TRBJ2-7; DNA: TGTGCCAGCACCTGGACAGGTCGAGTCTACGAGCAGTACTTC; CDR3: CASTWTGRVYEQYF